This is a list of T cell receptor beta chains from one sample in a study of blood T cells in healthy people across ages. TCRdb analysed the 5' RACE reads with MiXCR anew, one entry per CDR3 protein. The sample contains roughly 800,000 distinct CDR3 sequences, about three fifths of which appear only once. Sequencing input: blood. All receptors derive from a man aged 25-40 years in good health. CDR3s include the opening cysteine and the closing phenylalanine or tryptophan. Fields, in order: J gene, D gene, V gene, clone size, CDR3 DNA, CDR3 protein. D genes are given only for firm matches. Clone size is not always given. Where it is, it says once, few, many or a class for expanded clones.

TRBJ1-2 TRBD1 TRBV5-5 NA TGTGCCAGCAGCTCGGGACAGGGGGCGCAGTATGGCTACACCTTC CASSSGQGAQYGYTF
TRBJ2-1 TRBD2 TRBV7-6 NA TGTGCCAGCAGCTTATTGGCCCCAACTAGCGGGGGATTACCGGGTGAGCAGTTCTTC CASSLLAPTSGGLPGEQFF
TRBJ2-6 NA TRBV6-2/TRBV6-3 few TGTGCCAGCACCTACCTAGGGGGGCTCGGGGCCAACGTCCTGACTTTC CASTYLGGLGANVLTF
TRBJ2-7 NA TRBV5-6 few TGTGCCAGCAGCTTGGAGGGTTTATCCTACGAGCAGTACTTC CASSLEGLSYEQYF
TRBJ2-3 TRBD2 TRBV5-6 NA TGTGCCAGCAACCGACTAGCGGGGGAAGATACGCAGTATTTT CASNRLAGEDTQYF
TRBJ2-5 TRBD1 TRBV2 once TGTGCCAGCAGTGGAGGACAGGACCGACAGACCCAGTACTTC CASSGGQDRQTQYF
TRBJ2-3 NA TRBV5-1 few TGCGCCAGCAGCTTGGATCACAGCACAGATACGCAGTATTTT CASSLDHSTDTQYF
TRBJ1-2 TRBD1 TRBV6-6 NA TGTGCCAGCAGACAACAGGGGAACACCTATGGCTACACCTTC CASRQQGNTYGYTF
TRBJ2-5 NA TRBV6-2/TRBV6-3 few TGTGCCAGCAGGGCCGTTAAACAAGAGACCCAGTACTTC CASRAVKQETQYF
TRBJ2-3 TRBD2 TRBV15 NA TGTGCCACCAGCAGAGATCGGCTAGCGGGACTCACAGATACGCAGTATTTT CATSRDRLAGLTDTQYF
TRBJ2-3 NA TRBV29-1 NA TGCAGCGCCGACTCCACAGATACGCAGTATTTT CSADSTDTQYF
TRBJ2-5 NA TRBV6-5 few TGTGCCAGCAGCCCTCTATGGGGATTTACCGGAGAGACCCAGTACTTC CASSPLWGFTGETQYF
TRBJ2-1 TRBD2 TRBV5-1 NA TGCGCCAGCAGCTTGGATCCTAGCGGGAATGAGCAGTTCTTC CASSLDPSGNEQFF
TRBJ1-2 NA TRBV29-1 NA TGCAGCGGGGGGTTGGGAGCCTATGGCTACACCTTC CSGGLGAYGYTF
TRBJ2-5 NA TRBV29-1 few TGCAGCGTTGTCTACAGACAAGAGACCCAGTACTTC CSVVYRQETQYF
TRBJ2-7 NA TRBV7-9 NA TGTGCCAGCAGCCCCCCCGGGACCGTTTACGAGCAGTACTTC CASSPPGTVYEQYF
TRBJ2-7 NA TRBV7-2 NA TGTGCCAGCAGCTTAGCGCTCCTATCCGAGCAGTACTTC CASSLALLSEQYF